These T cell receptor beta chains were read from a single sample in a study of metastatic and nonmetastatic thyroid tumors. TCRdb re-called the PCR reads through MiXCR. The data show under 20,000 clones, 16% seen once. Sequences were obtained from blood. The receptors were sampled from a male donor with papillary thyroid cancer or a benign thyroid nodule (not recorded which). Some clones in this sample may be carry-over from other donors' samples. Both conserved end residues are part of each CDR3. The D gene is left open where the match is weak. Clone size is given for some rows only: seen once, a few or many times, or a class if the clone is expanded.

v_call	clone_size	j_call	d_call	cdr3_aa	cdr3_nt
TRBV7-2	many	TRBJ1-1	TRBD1	CASSRDRRAEAFF	TGTGCCAGCAGTAGGGACAGGAGGGCTGAAGCTTTCTTT
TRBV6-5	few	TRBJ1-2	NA	CASSLDRGGGYTF	TGTGCCAGCAGCTTAGATCGGGGGGGTGGCTACACCTTC
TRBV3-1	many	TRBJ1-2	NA	CASSLRGTGLDGYTF	TGTGCCAGCAGCCTCAGGGGCACAGGACTCGATGGCTACACCTTC
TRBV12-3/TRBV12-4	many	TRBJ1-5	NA	CASGRDQPQHF	TGTGCCAGCGGGCGAGATCAGCCCCAGCATTTT
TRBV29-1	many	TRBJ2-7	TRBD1	CSVDIGTGDYEQYF	TGCAGCGTTGACATTGGGACAGGGGACTACGAGCAGTACTTC
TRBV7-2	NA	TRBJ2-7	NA	CASSSPSRPYEQYF	TGTGCCAGCAGCTCCCCCTCGAGGCCCTACGAGCAGTATTTC
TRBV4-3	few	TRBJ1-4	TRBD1	CASSQWGQGGGEKLFF	TGCGCCAGCAGCCAATGGGGACAGGGGGGCGGTGAAAAACTGTTTTTT
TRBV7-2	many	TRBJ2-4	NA	CASSGERGNIQYF	TGTGCCAGCAGCGGGGAGCGTGGGAACATTCAGTACTTC
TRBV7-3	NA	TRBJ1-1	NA	CASSSTVNTEAFF	TGTGCCAGCAGCTCGACCGTGAACACTGAAGCTTTCTTT
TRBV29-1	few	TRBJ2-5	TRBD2	CSVRGVQETQYF	TGCAGCGTTCGGGGGGTGCAAGAGACCCAGTACTTC
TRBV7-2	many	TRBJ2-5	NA	CASSLVAYQETQYF	TGTGCCAGCAGCTTAGTTGCCTACCAAGAGACCCAGTACTTC
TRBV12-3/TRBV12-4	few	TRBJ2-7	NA	CASTRSWGYYEQYF	TGTGCCAGCACAAGGTCCTGGGGCTACTACGAGCAGTACTTC
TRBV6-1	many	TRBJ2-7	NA	CASSEHIGHRGSYEQYF	TGTGCCAGCAGTGAACATATAGGGCACCGGGGCTCCTACGAGCAGTACTTC
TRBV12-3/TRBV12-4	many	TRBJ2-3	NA	CASSYAGTPSTDTQYF	TGTGCCAGCAGTTATGCAGGGACCCCCAGCACAGATACGCAGTATTTT
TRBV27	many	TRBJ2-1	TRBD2	CASNGPSGRTYNEQFF	TGTGCCAGCAATGGGCCTAGCGGGAGAACCTACAATGAGCAGTTCTTC
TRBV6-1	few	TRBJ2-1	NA	CASSVSQGANEQFF	TGTGCCAGCAGTGTATCCCAGGGCGCCAATGAGCAGTTCTTC
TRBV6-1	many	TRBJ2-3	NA	CASREGTSTDTQYF	TGTGCCAGCAGAGAGGGTACTAGCACAGATACGCAGTATTTT
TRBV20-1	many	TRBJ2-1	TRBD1	CSAGTGDEQFF	TGCAGTGCGGGAACAGGGGACGAGCAGTTCTTC
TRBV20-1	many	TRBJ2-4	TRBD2	CSARDHPSGTSGSGAKNIQYF	TGCAGTGCTAGAGACCATCCATCGGGGACTAGCGGGAGTGGGGCCAAAAACATTCAGTACTTC
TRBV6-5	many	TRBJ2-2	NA	CASTRTGQRGSGTGELFF	TGTGCCAGCACCCGGACAGGGCAACGCGGGAGCGGCACCGGGGAGCTGTTTTTT
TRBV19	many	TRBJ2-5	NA	CASSSGTTKQETQYF	TGTGCCAGTAGTAGTGGCACAACCAAACAAGAGACCCAGTACTTC
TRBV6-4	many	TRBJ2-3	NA	CASSLPGESDTQYF	TGTGCCAGCAGCCTGCCCGGGGAATCAGATACGCAGTATTTT
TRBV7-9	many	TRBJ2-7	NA	CASSLSGSYEQYF	TGTGCCAGCTCCTTAAGCGGGTCATACGAGCAGTACTTC
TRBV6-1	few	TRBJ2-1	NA	CANTSGLSYNEQFF	TGTGCCAACACTAGTGGGCTGTCCTACAATGAGCAGTTCTTC
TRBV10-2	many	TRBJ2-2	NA	CASSSSRSGELFF	TGCGCCAGCAGTTCGTCACGGAGCGGGGAGCTGTTTTTT
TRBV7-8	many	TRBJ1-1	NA	CASGGYLSNTEAFF	TGTGCCAGTGGTGGGTATTTAAGTAACACTGAAGCTTTCTTT
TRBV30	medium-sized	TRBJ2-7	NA	CAWSTGVGTYEQYF	TGTGCCTGGAGTACGGGGGTGGGGACTTACGAGCAGTACTTC
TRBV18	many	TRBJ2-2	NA	CASSDANTGELFF	TGTGCCAGCTCAGATGCCAACACCGGGGAGCTGTTTTTT
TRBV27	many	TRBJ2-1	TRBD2	CASSLYILAGGSDEQFF	TGTGCCAGCAGTTTATACATCTTAGCGGGAGGTTCCGATGAGCAGTTCTTC